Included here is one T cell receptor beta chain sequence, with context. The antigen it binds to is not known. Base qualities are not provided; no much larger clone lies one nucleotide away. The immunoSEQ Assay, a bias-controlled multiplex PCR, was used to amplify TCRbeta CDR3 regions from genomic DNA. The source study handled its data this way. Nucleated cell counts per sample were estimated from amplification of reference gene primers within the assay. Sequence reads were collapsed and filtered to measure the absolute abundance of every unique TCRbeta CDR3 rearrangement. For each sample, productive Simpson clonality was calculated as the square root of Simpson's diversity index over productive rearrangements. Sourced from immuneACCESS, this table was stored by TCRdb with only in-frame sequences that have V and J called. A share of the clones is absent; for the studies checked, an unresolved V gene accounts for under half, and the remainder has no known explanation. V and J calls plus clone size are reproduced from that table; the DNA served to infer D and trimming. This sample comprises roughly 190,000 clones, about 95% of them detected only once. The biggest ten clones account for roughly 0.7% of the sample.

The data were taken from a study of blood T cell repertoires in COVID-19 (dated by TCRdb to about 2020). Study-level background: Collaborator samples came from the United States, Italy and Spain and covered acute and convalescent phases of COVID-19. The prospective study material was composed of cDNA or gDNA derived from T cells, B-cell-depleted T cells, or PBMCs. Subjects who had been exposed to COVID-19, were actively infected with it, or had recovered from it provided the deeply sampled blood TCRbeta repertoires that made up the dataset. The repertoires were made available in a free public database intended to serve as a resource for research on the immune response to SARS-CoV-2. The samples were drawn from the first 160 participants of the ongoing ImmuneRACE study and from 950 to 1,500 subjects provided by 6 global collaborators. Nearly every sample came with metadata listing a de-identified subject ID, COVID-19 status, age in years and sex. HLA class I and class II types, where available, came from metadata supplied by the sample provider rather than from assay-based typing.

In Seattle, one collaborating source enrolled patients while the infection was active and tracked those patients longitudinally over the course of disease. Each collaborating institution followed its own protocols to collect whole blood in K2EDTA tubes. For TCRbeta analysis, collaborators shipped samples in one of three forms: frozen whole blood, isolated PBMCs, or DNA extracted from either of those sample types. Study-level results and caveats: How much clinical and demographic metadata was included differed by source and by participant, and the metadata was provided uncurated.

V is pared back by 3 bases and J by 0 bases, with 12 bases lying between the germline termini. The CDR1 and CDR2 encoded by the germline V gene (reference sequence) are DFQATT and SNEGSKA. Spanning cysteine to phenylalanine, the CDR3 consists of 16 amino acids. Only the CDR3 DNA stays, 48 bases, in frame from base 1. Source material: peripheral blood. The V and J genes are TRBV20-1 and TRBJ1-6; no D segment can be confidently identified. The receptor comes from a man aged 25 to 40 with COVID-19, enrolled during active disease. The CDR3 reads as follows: CSASWRGNSYNSPLHF. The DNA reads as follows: TGCAGTGCTAGTTGGCGGGGTAACTCCTATAATTCACCCCTCCACTTT.